This TCR beta chain was sequenced during a study of blood T cell repertoires in COVID-19. Overall study: The United States, Italy and Spain were the sources of the acute and convalescent COVID-19 samples.

In the source study's methods: The assay estimated nucleated cells by amplifying reference gene primers. Only in-frame clones appear in the TCRdb table, and some are missing; sequencing was by immunoSEQ multiplex PCR. D and trimming come from the DNA, and the V and J calls and clone size come from that table. Of approximately 270,000 clones listed, roughly 90% are singletons. Germline assignment: CDR1 LGHDT and CDR2 YNNKEL (reference sequence). The CDR3 runs to 15 residues. V was trimmed by 1 base and J by 2 bases, leaving 11 bases between them. The sequence derives from a man aged 25-45 years with acute or convalescent COVID-19. The source material was peripheral blood. This chain connects TRBV3-1 (or the pseudogene TRBV3-2) to TRBJ1-1, with a weak D call TRBD1 (5 bases). This CDR3 is CASSQAVRVNTEAFF. The CDR3 DNA reads as TGTGCCAGCAGCCAAGCGGTCAGGGTCAACACTGAAGCTTTCTTT.